These 30 T cell receptor beta chains came from one sample sequenced in a study of STAT5B mutations in CD4+ large granular lymphocyte leukemia. Sequenced by immunoSEQ multiplex PCR; TCRdb stores in-frame clones only, minus some. The sample yields 28,000 or so clones, around 80% seen once. Sequencing used CD4+ T cells from blood buffy coats. The source is a human donor in good health.

The V and J genes are TRBV28 and TRBJ1-5, with D uncertain. The CDR3 consists of 16 residues. Trimming stripped 5 bases from V and 0 bases from J, with 14 bases between. Germline CDR1 and CDR2: MDHEN and SYDVKM. Here the CDR3 DNA reads TGTGCCAGCAGTCTTCCGGGAGGGAGTAGCAATCAGCCCCAGCATTTT. Translated, it gives CASSLPGGSSNQPQHF. Together with reference TRBV28 and TRBJ1-5, the CDR3 gives the full variable domain: DVKVTQSSRYLVKRTGEKVFLECVQDMDHENMFWYRQDPGLGLRLIYFSYDVKMKEKGDIPEGYSVSREKKERFSLILESASTNQTSMYLCASSLPGGSSNQPQHFGDGTRLSIL.

The rearrangement links TRBV30 to TRBJ1-4; TRBD1 matches 7 bases. Trimming cost V 2 bases and J 5 bases; bases outside gene matches: 5. The CDR3 contains 14 residues. The germline V gene has CDR1 GTSNPN and CDR2 SVGIG (reference sequence). The CDR3 reads CAWSPGQSNEKLFF. The CDR3 region has the DNA TGTGCCTGGAGTCCGGGACAGTCCAATGAAAAACTGTTTTTT. Full variable domain (outside the CDR3, taken from reference TRBV30 and TRBJ1-4): SQTIHQWPATLVQPVGSPLSLECTVEGTSNPNLYWYRQAAGRGLQLLFYSVGIGQISSEVPQNLSASRPQDRQFILSSKKLLLSDSGFYLCAWSPGQSNEKLFFGSGTQLSVL.

This chain joins TRBV11-2 and TRBJ2-7; 13 bases match TRBD2. Trimming at V came to 4 bases and at J to 5 bases, leaving 5 bases not matched to a gene. Germline V gene sequence: CDR1 SGHAT, CDR2 FQNNGV. The length of the CDR3 is 15 residues. The CDR3: CASSSGLAGENEQYF. CDR3 DNA sequence: TGTGCCAGCAGCTCCGGACTAGCGGGAGAGAACGAGCAGTACTTC.

J is TRBJ1-1 and V is TRBV20-1, with 7 bases lining up with TRBD1. CDR3 length equals 11 residues. Per germline, CDR1 DFQATT and CDR2 SNEGSKA (reference sequence). In nucleotides, the CDR3 is TGCAGGAGGGGGCGGGCAACTGAAGCTTTCTTT. Translation gives CRRGRATEAFF.

This clone was counted a few times. The rearrangement joins TRBV30 to TRBJ1-2; D unclear. The CDR3 has 14 residues. Germline V gives CDR1 GTSNPN, CDR2 SVGIG (reference sequence). The V and J ends lost 2 bases and 2 bases respectively, with 12 bases between them. The CDR3 reads CAWSTGAENYGYTF. CDR3 coding DNA: TGTGCCTGGAGTACTGGCGCGGAGAACTATGGCTACACCTTC.

The V call is TRBV7-2, the J call TRBJ2-1; 8 nucleotides align to TRBD1. The junction had 1 base not matched to a gene; V was cut back by 2 bases and J by 4 bases. Germline assignment: CDR1 SGHTA and CDR2 FQGNSA. The CDR3 sequence is 14 residues long. In nucleotides, the CDR3 is TGTGCCAGCAGCTTACGGGACAGGTACAATGAGCAGTTCTTC. It is translated as CASSLRDRYNEQFF.

V is TRBV7-9 and J is TRBJ1-1, with a possible D match to TRBD1 (5 bases). Trimming stripped 2 bases from V and 0 bases from J, with 13 bases between. Germline V gene sequence: CDR1 SEHNR, CDR2 FQNEAQ (reference sequence). The CDR3 runs 16 residues. CDR3 sequence (DNA): TGTGCCAGCAGCTTAACCCCCCAGGGACTGAACACTGAAGCTTTCTTT. Its translation: CASSLTPQGLNTEAFF.

This clone was observed once. The V and J genes are TRBV11-2 and TRBJ2-7; D unresolved. The CDR3 runs to 11 residues. V dropped 3 bases and J dropped 3 bases, with 3 bases sitting between them. Germline assignment: CDR1 SGHAT and CDR2 FQNNGV. The CDR3 loop reads CASSLIYEQYF. The CDR3 region has the DNA TGTGCCAGCAGCTTGATCTACGAGCAGTACTTC.

V and J are TRBV7-3 and TRBJ2-1; 8 nucleotides align to TRBD2. The J segment lost 9 bases and the V segment lost 6 bases, leaving 4 bases of the junction unmatched. CDR1 SGHTA and CDR2 FQGTGA come from the germline V gene. The CDR3 has 12 amino acids. Here the CDR3 DNA reads TGTGCCAGCAGTCGTGCGGGGGGTGAGCAGTTCTTC. This gives the protein CASSRAGGEQFF.

The chain links TRBV28 to TRBJ1-1; 7 nucleotides match TRBD1. CDR1 and CDR2 (germline): MDHEN, SYDVKM. V shed 6 bases, J shed 3 bases, and the junction held 4 bases outside the gene matches. CDR3 length: 13 residues. CDR3 in amino acids: CASSPGGYTEAFF. The CDR3 DNA is TGTGCCAGCAGCCCAGGGGGTTACACTGAAGCTTTCTTT.

The V call is TRBV9, the J call TRBJ2-5; 9 bases align to TRBD1. V shed 5 bases, J shed 5 bases, and the junction held 7 bases outside the gene matches. Germline V lookup: CDR1 SGDLS, CDR2 YYNGEE. There are 14 residues in the CDR3. CDR3 in DNA: TGTGCCAGCAGTGTACAGGGGGCCGGGGAGACCCAGTACTTC. This gives the protein CASSVQGAGETQYF.

The rearrangement links TRBV30 to TRBJ1-4; a possible D gene is TRBD1 (5 bases). The CDR3 spans 13 residues. CDR1 and CDR2 (germline): GTSNPN, SVGIG (reference sequence). V lost 2 bases, J lost 7 bases, and 11 bases lay in between. The CDR3 region has the DNA TGTGCCTGGAGTCCGGGACTCTCTGAAAAACTGTTTTTT. Its protein is CAWSPGLSEKLFF.

This clone was found once. The chain's CDR3 is CSCSRRETRGADTQYF. The CDR3 nucleotides are TGCAGCTGTTCCCGTCGGGAGACTCGTGGCGCAGATACGCAGTATTTT. This chain connects TRBV29-1 to TRBJ2-3; D possibly corresponds to TRBD2 (6 bases). V lost 8 bases to trimming and J lost 4 bases, with 25 bases between them. Germline V gene sequence: CDR1 SQVTM, CDR2 ANQGSEA. The CDR3 is 16 residues long.

The V call is TRBV28, the J call TRBJ2-3; 9 bases fit TRBD2. Trimming removed 5 bases from V and 1 base from J; junction bases left unmatched: 10. This CDR3 is 17 amino acids long. Germline values: CDR1 MDHEN, CDR2 SYDVKM. The CDR3: CASSPIWGLAGTDTQYF. In nucleotides, the CDR3 is TGTGCCAGCAGTCCTATATGGGGACTAGCTGGCACAGATACGCAGTATTTT.

This rearrangement joins TRBV7-9 to TRBJ2-1; 7 positions match TRBD1. V lost 5 bases to trimming and J lost 8 bases; unmatched junction nucleotides: 15. The CDR3 runs 16 residues. CDR1 is SEHNR and CDR2 is FQNEAQ in the germline V gene (reference sequence). DNA for the CDR3: TGTGCCAGCAGCCTCCCAGGACAGGCCCATGTGGATGAGCAGTTCTTC. This encodes CASSLPGQAHVDEQFF.

This clone was observed once. The V call is TRBV28, the J call TRBJ2-1, with 8 bases fitting TRBD2. From germline, CDR1 is MDHEN and CDR2 SYDVKM. With V trimmed by 7 bases and J by 5 bases, 13 bases remained unmatched. The CDR3 sequence is 16 residues long. CDR3 residues: CASNSGGGQGHNEQFF. For the CDR3, the DNA is TGTGCCAGCAACTCCGGGGGGGGGCAGGGGCACAATGAGCAGTTCTTC.

The chain carries TRBV27 and TRBJ2-7; 7 bases align to TRBD2. The CDR3 contains 14 residues. The germline V gene encodes CDR1 MNHEY and CDR2 SMNVEV (reference sequence). J gave up 2 bases and V 3 bases, and 4 bases lay outside the gene matches. The CDR3 DNA reads as TGTGCCAGCAGTTTTTCAGCGGGACCCTACGAGCAGTACTTC. Translation: CASSFSAGPYEQYF.

The V gene is TRBV28, the J gene TRBJ1-1; a weak D match, TRBD1 (6 bases). Trimming pared 5 bases from V and 1 base from J, leaving 11 bases between. This CDR3 is built from 14 residues. Germline lookup yields CDR1 MDHEN and CDR2 SYDVKM. The CDR3 region has the DNA TGTGCCAGCAGTCTCCCGGGACAGAACACTGAAGCTTTCTTT. This codes for CASSLPGQNTEAFF.

This clone was seen only once. CDR3 sequence: CATSRDRDRVEGLAGAEQYF. The CDR3 DNA follows: TGTGCCACCAGCAGAGACCGGGACAGGGTAGAGGGACTAGCGGGAGCCGAGCAGTACTTC. The chain carries TRBV15 and TRBJ2-7, with 14 nucleotides matching TRBD2. The germline V gene encodes CDR1 LNHNV and CDR2 YYDKDF (reference sequence). V dropped 0 bases and J dropped 6; count of bases not matched to a gene: 16. The CDR3 length is 20 residues.

This clone was counted once. This chain uses TRBV27 with TRBJ2-7; 9 nucleotides align to TRBD2. The germline CDR1 and CDR2 sequences are MNHEY and SMNVEV (reference sequence). Losses at the gene ends were 5 bases for V and 6 bases for J; bases not matched to a gene: 8. The CDR3 runs 14 residues. CDR3 region: CASSGSGSKGEQYF. CDR3 sequence (DNA): TGTGCCAGCAGTGGTAGCGGGAGCAAAGGCGAGCAGTACTTC.

The chain couples TRBV7-2 to TRBJ1-1; D is unresolved. Between the trimmed V and J ends, which lost 4 bases and 1 base, there was a span of 7 bases. This CDR3 spans 13 amino acids. Germline-derived CDR1 and CDR2 are SGHTA and FQGNSA. The CDR3 protein is CASSSTGNTEAFF. CDR3 nucleotide sequence: TGTGCCAGCAGCTCAACCGGGAACACTGAAGCTTTCTTT.

The chain recombines TRBV6-5 with TRBJ1-2; TRBD1 matches at 7 bases. CDR1 and CDR2 from the germline V gene are MNHEY and SVGAGI. CDR3 size: 14 residues. Trimming took 6 bases from V and 4 from J; bases not matched to a gene: 8. The CDR3 here is CASSQGGLGYGYTF. The CDR3 bases are TGTGCCAGCAGCCAGGGGGGTTTGGGCTATGGCTACACCTTC.

The rearrangement joins TRBV28 to TRBJ2-3; D gene unclear. Deletions cut 2 bases from V and 4 bases from J, with 10 bases between. The CDR3 has 14 amino acids. Germline-derived CDR1 and CDR2 are MDHEN and SYDVKM. CDR3 loop: CASSLLGRPDTQYF. CDR3 sequence (DNA): TGTGCCAGCAGTTTACTCGGACGCCCAGATACGCAGTATTTT.

The chain employs TRBV9 and TRBJ2-7; 7 bases match TRBD2. Germline CDR1 reads SGDLS; CDR2 reads YYNGEE. The CDR3 extends over 16 amino acids. V lost 0 bases, J lost 1 base, and 7 bases stayed unmatched. CDR3 DNA sequence: TGTGCCAGCAGCGTAGGCCCGTTAGCGGGTTCCTACGAGCAGTACTTC. Its protein product is CASSVGPLAGSYEQYF.

This rearrangement joins TRBV9 to TRBJ2-1; 7 positions agree with TRBD2. There are 14 residues in the CDR3. Germline lookup yields CDR1 SGDLS and CDR2 YYNGEE. V lost 3 bases and J lost 10; bases outside the gene matches: 10. In nucleotides, the CDR3 is TGTGCCAGCAGCGCCCGAGGACTAGAAGAAGAGCAGTTCTTC. This encodes CASSARGLEEEQFF. Supplemented by reference TRBV9 and TRBJ2-1, the full variable domain reads DSGVTQTPKHLITATGQRVTLRCSPRSGDLSVYWYQQSLDQGLQFLIQYYNGEERAKGNILERFSAQQFPDLHSELNLSSLELGDSALYFCASSARGLEEEQFFGPGTRLTVL.

As concerns this clone: The same CDR3 can be traced to other DNA sequences in this sample. The V call is TRBV6-5, the J call TRBJ2-2, with D possibly TRBD2 on 5 matching bases. This CDR3 has 15 residues. Germline CDR1 reads MNHEY; CDR2 reads SVGAGI. Trimming pared 5 bases from V and 3 bases from J, leaving 13 bases between. Here the CDR3 DNA reads TGTGCCAGCAGTCTTCGAGGGCCGTACACCGGGGAGCTGTTTTTT. Its translation: CASSLRGPYTGELFF.

The rearrangement uses TRBV5-1 and TRBJ2-5, with a tentative D call TRBD2 (5 bases). The J call is uncertain, as TRBJ2-7 better fits the DNA end. The germline V gene encodes CDR1 SGHRS and CDR2 YFSETQ. The CDR3 has 14 amino acids. The CDR3 reads CASSLETSSYEQYF. The CDR3 bases are TGCGCCAGCAGCTTGGAAACTAGCTCCTACGAGCAGTACTTC.

The rearrangement links TRBV7-9 to TRBJ1-2; D may be TRBD1 (6 bases). Trimming pared 2 bases from V and 8 bases from J, leaving 15 bases between. CDR3 length equals 14 residues. The germline CDR1 and CDR2 sequences are SEHNR and FQNEAQ (reference sequence). The CDR3: CASSLNQGGGGYTF. CDR3 coding DNA: TGTGCCAGCAGCTTAAACCAGGGTGGGGGCGGCTACACCTTC.

This clone came up a few times. The gene calls are TRBV7-9 and TRBJ1-4, with 8 positions matching TRBD1. CDR1 is SEHNR, CDR2 FQNEAQ, per germline (reference sequence). The CDR3 totals 14 residues. The ends lost 5 bases at V and 6 bases at J; junction bases unmatched: 5. The CDR3 DNA follows: TGTGCCAGCAGCCAGGGGGCAGGGGATGAAAAACTGTTTTTT. Residues: CASSQGAGDEKLFF.

The rearrangement joins TRBV11-3 to TRBJ2-5, with 9 bases fitting TRBD2. The CDR3 has 13 amino acids. CDR1 and CDR2 from the germline V gene are SGHNT and YENEEA. V lost 5 bases and J lost 3; bases outside the gene matches: 1. The CDR3 here is CASSRLAEETQYF. The CDR3 DNA reads as TGTGCCAGCAGCCGACTAGCGGAAGAGACCCAGTACTTC.